The subject of this entry is one T cell receptor (beta chain). Its target antigen remains unknown. Base qualities are not provided; no much larger clone lies one nucleotide away. According to the germline V gene, CDR1 reads LGHNA and CDR2 reads YNFKEQ. From the cysteine up to the phenylalanine, the CDR3 has a length of 15 residues. Only the CDR3 DNA is retained, 45 bases long and in frame from the first base. Between the V and J ends, shortened by 0 bases and 2 bases respectively, the junction contains 11 bases. The entry originates in a study of identifying expanded T cells in peripheral blood (dated by TCRdb to between 2018 and 2021). As for the study more broadly: Technical replicates were generated by sequencing separate aliquots of the same genomic DNA pool, and four replicates were compared pairwise.

The paper's findings and limits, for the study overall: Across all healthy-donor time intervals, the beta-binomial model significantly lowered both the number of clones called differentially abundant and the false-positive rate. The authors expected biological variance in healthy repertoires might increase further over much longer intervals such as months to years. Variance in clone template counts between approximately 2-week samples significantly increased with total template count across all healthy donors. Between technical replicates the binomial model flagged approximately 1.2 differentially abundant clones, whereas over about 2 weeks the binomial model flagged about 16.4 and over four weeks 19 to 20.

TCRbeta CDR3 regions were profiled with the immunoSEQ Assay using bias-controlled multiplex PCR amplification of genomic DNA. Per the source publication's procedure: The absolute abundance of each unique TCRbeta CDR3 region was quantified after sequences were collapsed and filtered. Differential abundance was tested with two models: a binomial (Fisher-equivalent) model and a beta-binomial model that adds time-dependent variance fitted from healthy donors. Clones with fewer than 5 combined templates were excluded, and clones with Benjamini-Hochberg FDR below 0.01 were called differentially abundant. The form v = (b*log(k)+a)^2 was used to model beta-binomial variance as a function of total template count across the two samples. TCRdb retrieved this table from immuneACCESS and kept in-frame rearrangements only. Not all clones are present; in checked studies, unresolved V genes account for under half, and no reason is known for the remainder. V and J calls and clone size follow that table, whereas D and trimming were derived from the DNA. Present in this sample are tens of thousands of clones, around 87% of which were seen just once. The ten largest clones represent around 4.3% of the sample.

During the collection period, no infections or other immune events were recorded for the healthy donors. Healthy-donor blood repertoires served as a training cohort to calibrate time-dependent variance in a beta-binomial model of T-cell clone differential abundance. The training cohort comprised approximately 10 healthy donors, 3 female and 7 male. On average the donors were around 45 years old, and their ages spanned roughly 25 to 65 years. Obtained from a commercial supplier, whole blood was collected from each healthy donor at three time points set around two weeks apart. Genomic DNA was extracted from unsorted whole blood for immunosequencing.

The sample taken for sequencing was blood. The source is a person aged 18-70 years in good health. The rearranged segments are TRBV4-2 and TRBJ2-7, with the D gene not clear enough to name. The CDR3 protein is CASSQDPGNAYEQYF. DNA sequence: TGTGCCAGCAGCCAAGATCCCGGTAACGCCTACGAGCAGTACTTC.